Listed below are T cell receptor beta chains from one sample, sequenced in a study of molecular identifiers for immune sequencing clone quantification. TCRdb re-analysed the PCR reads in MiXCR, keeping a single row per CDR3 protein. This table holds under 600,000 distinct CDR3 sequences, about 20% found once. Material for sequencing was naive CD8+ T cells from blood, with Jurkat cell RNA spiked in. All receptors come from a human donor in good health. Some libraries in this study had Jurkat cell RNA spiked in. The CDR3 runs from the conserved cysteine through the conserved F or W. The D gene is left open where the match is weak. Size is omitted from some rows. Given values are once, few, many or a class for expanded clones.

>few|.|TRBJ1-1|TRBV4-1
CASSQDQDQNTEAFF
TGCGCCAGCAGCCAAGACCAGGACCAGAACACTGAAGCTTTCTTT
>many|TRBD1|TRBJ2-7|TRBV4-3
CASSPNRGAYEQYF
TGCGCCAGCAGCCCAAACAGGGGTGCGTACGAGCAGTACTTC
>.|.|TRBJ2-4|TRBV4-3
CASSQRDSPFRDTQYF
TGCGCCAGCAGCCAACGAGACAGCCCCTTTAGGGACACTCAGTACTTC
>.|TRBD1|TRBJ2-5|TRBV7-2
CVSGTGRQETQYF
TGTGTCTCCGGGACAGGGCGACAAGAGACCCAGTACTTC
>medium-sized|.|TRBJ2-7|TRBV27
CASSLGYEQYF
TGTGCCAGCAGCTTAGGGTACGAGCAGTACTTC
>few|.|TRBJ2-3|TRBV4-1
CASSYGLRVDTQYF
TGCGCCAGCAGCTACGGGCTTCGGGTTGATACGCAGTATTTT
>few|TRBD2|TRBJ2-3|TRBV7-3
CASSLMAGGEYTDTQYF
TGTGCCAGCAGCTTAATGGCGGGGGGCGAATACACAGATACGCAGTATTTT
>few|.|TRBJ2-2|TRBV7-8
CASSLVRVEPRANTGELFF
TGTGCCAGCAGCTTAGTTCGCGTCGAACCCCGGGCGAACACCGGGGAGCTGTTTTTT
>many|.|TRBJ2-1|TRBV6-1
CASSGMLVSEQFF
TGTGCCAGCAGTGGAATGTTGGTGAGTGAGCAGTTCTTC
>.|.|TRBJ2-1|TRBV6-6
CASSYSLVGARSSYNEQSF
TGTGCCAGCAGTTATAGTCTCGTCGGCGCCAGGAGCTCCTACAATGAGCAGTCCTTC
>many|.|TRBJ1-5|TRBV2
CASQDPRGNQPQHF
TGTGCCAGCCAGGACCCGCGGGGCAATCAGCCCCAGCATTTT
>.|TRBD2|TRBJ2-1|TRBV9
CASSFSGGPRDEQFF
TGTGCCAGCAGCTTTAGCGGGGGGCCTCGGGATGAGCAGTTCTTC
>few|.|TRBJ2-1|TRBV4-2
CASSLGVSSGVTEQFF
TGTGCCAGCAGCCTGGGTGTAAGTAGCGGAGTTACAGAGCAGTTCTTC
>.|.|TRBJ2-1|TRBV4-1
CASSQDLMRYEQFF
TGCGCCAGCAGCCAAGATTTGATGAGGTATGAGCAGTTCTTC
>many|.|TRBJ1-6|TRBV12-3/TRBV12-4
CASSFGRVYSPLHF
TGTGCCAGCAGTTTCGGCAGGGTTTATTCACCCCTCCACTTT
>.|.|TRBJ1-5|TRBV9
CASPIPSSVDGERGIPISNQPQHF
TGTGCCAGCCCGATACCCAGCAGCGTAGATGGGGAGAGGGGGATCCCTATTAGCAATCAGCCCCAGCATTTT
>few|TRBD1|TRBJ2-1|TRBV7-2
CASSQTGVGNEQFF
TGTGCCAGCAGCCAGACAGGGGTTGGAAATGAGCAGTTCTTC
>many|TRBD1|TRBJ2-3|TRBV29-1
CSVERAGGLDTQYF
TGCAGCGTTGAGAGGGCAGGGGGCTTAGATACGCAGTATTTT
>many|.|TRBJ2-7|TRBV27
CASSLWARQGSDEQYF
TGTGCCAGCAGTTTATGGGCCCGGCAGGGTAGCGACGAGCAGTACTTC
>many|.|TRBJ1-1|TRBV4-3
CASSQVGQLNTEAFF
TGCGCCAGCAGCCAAGTAGGACAGCTGAACACTGAAGCTTTCTTT
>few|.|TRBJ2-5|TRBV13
CASSLRTVGEETQYF
TGTGCCAGCAGCTTAAGAACGGTCGGTGAAGAGACCCAGTACTTC
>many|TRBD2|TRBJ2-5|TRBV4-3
CASSQRAGTYQETQYF
TGCGCCAGCAGCCAGCGAGCGGGGACGTACCAAGAGACCCAGTACTTC
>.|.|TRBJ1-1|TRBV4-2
CASSQGAGENTEAFF
TGTGCCAGCAGCCAAGGTGCAGGGGAGAACACTGAAGCTTTCTTT
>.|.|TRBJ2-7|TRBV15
CATSRELQNSWAEQYF
TGTGCCACCAGCAGAGAATTGCAAAACTCGTGGGCCGAGCAGTACTTC
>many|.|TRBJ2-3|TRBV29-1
CSVEGGSTDTQYF
TGCAGCGTTGAGGGCGGAAGCACAGATACGCAGTATTTT
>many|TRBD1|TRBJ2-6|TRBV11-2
CASSPFSGQGISGANVLTF
TGTGCCAGCAGCCCATTTTCGGGACAGGGAATTTCTGGGGCCAACGTCCTGACTTTC
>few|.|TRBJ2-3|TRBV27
CASSLTGTPPDTQYF
TGTGCCAGCAGTTTAACGGGAACCCCTCCAGATACGCAGTATTTT
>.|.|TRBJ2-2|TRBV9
CASSVGVTGELFF
TGTGCCAGCAGCGTAGGGGTTACCGGGGAGCTGTTTTTT
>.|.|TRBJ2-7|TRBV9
CASSGDSHEQYF
TGTGCCAGCAGCGGTGACAGCCACGAGCAGTACTTC
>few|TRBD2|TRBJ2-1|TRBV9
CASSPSGAPYNEQFF
TGTGCCAGCAGCCCTAGCGGGGCACCCTACAATGAGCAGTTCTTC
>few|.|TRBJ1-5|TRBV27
CASSPMGDDQPQHF
TGTGCCAGCAGCCCGATGGGGGACGATCAGCCCCAGCATTTT
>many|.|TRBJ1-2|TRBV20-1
CSARDSYTNYGYTF
TGCAGTGCTAGAGATAGTTACACTAACTATGGCTACACCTTC
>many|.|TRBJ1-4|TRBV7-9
CASSGRMKKLFF
TGTGCCAGCAGCGGAAGAATGAAAAAACTGTTTTTT
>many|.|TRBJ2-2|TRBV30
CALRGANTGELFF
TGTGCCCTGAGGGGGGCGAACACCGGGGAGCTGTTTTTT
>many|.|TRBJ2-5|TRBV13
CASSFQHQQETQYF
TGTGCCAGCAGCTTCCAACACCAGCAAGAGACCCAGTACTTC
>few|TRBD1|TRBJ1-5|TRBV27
CASSAGQVSNQPQHF
TGTGCCAGCAGTGCGGGACAGGTGAGCAATCAGCCCCAGCATTTT
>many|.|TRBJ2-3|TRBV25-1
CASSGRTADTQYF
TGTGCCAGCAGTGGCAGGACAGCAGATACGCAGTATTTT
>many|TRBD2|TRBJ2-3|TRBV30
CAWDSGRTDTQYF
TGTGCCTGGGATAGCGGGAGAACAGATACGCAGTATTTT
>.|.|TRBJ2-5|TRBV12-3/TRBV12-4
CASTRSGEETQYF
TGTGCCAGCACTCGCTCGGGAGAAGAGACCCAGTACTTC
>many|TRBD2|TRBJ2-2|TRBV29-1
CSVEETSIHGELFF
TGCAGCGTCGAAGAGACTAGCATACACGGGGAGCTGTTTTTT
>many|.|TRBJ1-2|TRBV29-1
CSVDRGTHEDYGYTF
TGCAGCGTTGATCGGGGGACACATGAGGATTATGGCTACACCTTC
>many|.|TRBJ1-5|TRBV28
CASSPLPGPYSNQPQHF
TGTGCCAGCAGCCCCCTACCAGGCCCTTATAGCAATCAGCCCCAGCATTTT
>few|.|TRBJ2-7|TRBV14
CASSPAGTYTYEQYF
TGTGCCAGCAGCCCCGCCGGGACCTACACCTACGAGCAGTACTTC
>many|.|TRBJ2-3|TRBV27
CASSLVLDSTDTQYF
TGTGCCAGCAGTTTGGTACTAGATAGCACAGATACGCAGTATTTT
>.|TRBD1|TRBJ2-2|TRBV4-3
CASSPGGTGVLFF
TGCGCCAGCAGCCCAGGGGGAACCGGGGTGCTGTTTTTT
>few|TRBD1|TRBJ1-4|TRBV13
CASSPPGQDEKLFF
TGTGCCAGCAGCCCTCCGGGACAGGATGAAAAACTGTTTTTT
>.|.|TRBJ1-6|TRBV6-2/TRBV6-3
CASRILYFGGGVSPLHF
TGTGCCAGCAGAATCCTCTATTTTGGGGGAGGAGTTTCACCCCTCCACTTT
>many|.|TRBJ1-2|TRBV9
CASSVGGGNYGYTF
TGTGCCAGCAGCGTTGGAGGAGGAAACTATGGCTACACCTTC
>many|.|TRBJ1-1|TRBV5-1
CASSLAGASTEAFF
TGCGCCAGCAGCTTGGCCGGGGCGAGCACTGAAGCTTTCTTT
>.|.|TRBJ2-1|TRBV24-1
CATSDWGNNEQFF
TGTGCCACCAGTGATTGGGGTAACAATGAGCAGTTCTTC
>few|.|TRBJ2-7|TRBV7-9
CASSHGAISYEQYF
TGTGCCAGCAGCCACGGGGCCATTTCCTACGAGCAGTACTTC
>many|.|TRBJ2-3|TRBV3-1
CASSQPGRSTDTQYF
TGTGCCAGCAGCCAACCGGGACGGAGCACAGATACGCAGTATTTT
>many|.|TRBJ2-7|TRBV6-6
CASTPGTYYEQYF
TGTGCCAGCACCCCAGGGACTTACTACGAGCAGTACTTC
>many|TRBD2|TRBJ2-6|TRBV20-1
CSARDMAGGYSGANVLTF
TGCAGTGCTAGAGATATGGCGGGGGGTTACTCTGGGGCCAACGTCCTGACTTTC
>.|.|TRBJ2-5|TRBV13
CASSPDDQGRTQYF
TGTGCCAGCAGCCCAGATGATCAGGGGCGGACCCAGTACTTC
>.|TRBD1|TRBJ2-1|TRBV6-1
CLTRGTAIQFF
TGCCTCACTAGAGGGACAGCCATCCAGTTCTTC
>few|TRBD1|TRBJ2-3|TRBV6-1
CASMWTGETQYF
TGTGCCAGCATGTGGACAGGCGAAACGCAGTATTTT